These 21 T cell receptor beta chains were all obtained from the same sample, sequenced in a study of regulatory T cells in long-lasting Graves disease. Time point defined: newly diagnosed GD, antithyroid drugs for less than 3 months. The TCR library was prepared using RNA isolated from PBMCs. Building of the TCR beta libraries involved iRepertoire HTBI primers and Arm-PCR of CDR3 regions. TCRdb redid the calling of the multiplex PCR reads with MiXCR, one entry per CDR3 protein. The table has about 560,000 distinct CDR3 sequences, 15% to 20% seen once. These same data were also listed under a study on T cells in Graves' hyperthyroidism and ophthalmopathy.

Here the sequenced sample was peripheral blood mononuclear cells (PBMCs), taken at new diagnosis, from a patient treated with antithyroid drugs. These receptors all come from a man between 18 and 29 years old with Graves disease.

J is TRBJ2-7 and V is TRBV5-1; D not resolved. V was pared by 3 bases and J by 3 bases, with 4 bases between. The CDR3 is 11 amino acids. Germline V gene data show CDR1 as SGHRS and CDR2 as YFSETQ. The CDR3: CASSWNYEQYF. CDR3 DNA: TGCGCCAGCAGCTGGAACTACGAGCAGTACTTC.

V is TRBV7-9 and J is TRBJ1-1, with D hard to call. With 5 bases removed from V and 5 bases from J, the gap between germline ends came to 18 bases. The CDR3 extends over 15 amino acids. Germline lookup yields CDR1 SEHNR and CDR2 FQNEAQ (reference sequence). CDR3 nucleotide sequence: TGTGCCAGCAGCCCCCCGGACGGAAAGGAGACTGAAGCTTTCTTT. Translated: CASSPPDGKETEAFF.

This clonotype was counted at least ten times. The V gene is TRBV12-5, the J gene TRBJ2-1; 9 bases fit TRBD1. The junction had 12 bases not matched to a gene; V was cut back by 6 bases and J by 3 bases. Germline CDR1 LGHNT, CDR2 FRNRAP. There are 17 residues in the CDR3. Written as DNA, the CDR3 is TGTGCTAGTGGCCTCCGCCCCTGGGACAGGGACTACAATGAGCAGTTCTTC. Protein product: CASGLRPWDRDYNEQFF. Complete variable domain (other parts from reference TRBV12-5 and TRBJ2-1): DARVTQTPRHKVTEMGQEVTMRCQPILGHNTVFWYRQTMMQGLELLAYFRNRAPLDDSGMPKDRFSAEMPDATLATLKIQPSEPRDSAVYFCASGLRPWDRDYNEQFFGPGTRLTVL.

This clonotype is classed as medium-sized. A junction end diverges from the germline sequence, so it may reflect a read error. The V and J genes are TRBV12-3 or TRBV12-4 and TRBJ2-7, with D unresolved. The CDR3 is 11 amino acids. The CDR3, as DNA: TGTGCCAGCAGCTTAGGCTACGAGCAGTACTTC. Its protein product is CASSLGYEQYF.

V is TRBV20-1 and J is TRBJ2-7, with D tentatively TRBD2 (5 bases). Germline V lookup: CDR1 DFQATT, CDR2 SNEGSKA (reference sequence). V lost 0 bases and J lost 5, with 14 bases in between. The CDR3 runs 14 residues. The CDR3 coding sequence is TGCAGTGCTAGAGATGTTTGGGCTAGCCACGAGCAGTACTTC. Translation: CSARDVWASHEQYF.

The DNA for the CDR3 is TGCGCCAGCAGCCAAGGGGGACGATTCTCTGGGGCCAACGTCCTGACTTTC. Translated: CASSQGGRFSGANVLTF. This chain uses TRBV4-3 with TRBJ2-6; the D gene could be TRBD1 or TRBD2 (5 bases each). V was cut by 1 base and J by 0 bases, with 10 bases left in between. The CDR3 consists of 17 residues. Germline CDR1 reads LGHNA; CDR2 reads YSLEER.

This clonotype appeared a single time. This CDR3 is CASKLQGGAEAFF. CDR3 nucleotide sequence: TGTGCCAGCAAACTACAGGGAGGAGCTGAAGCTTTCTTT. V usage is TRBV12-3 or TRBV12-4 and J usage is TRBJ1-1, with D perhaps matching TRBD1 (6 bases). CDR3 size: 13 residues. V dropped 7 bases and J dropped 6 bases, with 15 bases sitting between them.

A note on this clonotype: A read error may account for a junction end that differs from germline. This chain connects TRBV12-5 to TRBJ1-1, with TRBD1 identical over 10 bases. Germline CDR1 and CDR2: LGHNT and FRNRAP. The CDR3 length is 16 residues. CDR3 sequence: CASGQGTGVSDTGAFF. The CDR3 DNA reads as TGTGCTAGTGGTCAAGGGACAGGGGTTTCGGACACTGGAGCTTTCTTT. The full variable domain, with the rest looked up from reference TRBV12-5 and TRBJ1-1, is DARVTQTPRHKVTEMGQEVTMRCQPILGHNTVFWYRQTMMQGLELLAYFRNRAPLDDSGMPKDRFSAEMPDATLATLKIQPSEPRDSAVYFCASGQGTGVSDTGAFFGQGTRLTVV.

There are many counts of this clonotype. This chain links TRBV20-1 with TRBJ1-5; unclear D gene. CDR3 length: 13 amino acids. Germline CDR1 is DFQATT and CDR2 is SNEGSKA (reference sequence). V lost 3 bases and J 4 bases, leaving 10 bases between the germline ends. The CDR3 region is CSARFRQNQPQHF. The CDR3 DNA is TGCAGTGCTAGGTTCAGGCAGAATCAGCCCCAGCATTTT.

This clonotype has more than one count but fewer than ten. CDR3 region: CASSLGGQAHYGYTF. CDR3 DNA sequence: TGCGCCAGCAGCTTGGGAGGTCAGGCTCACTATGGCTACACCTTC. The J gene is TRBJ1-2, the V gene TRBV5-1; the D is unclear. CDR1 and CDR2 from the germline V gene are SGHRS and YFSETQ. The CDR3 is made up of 15 amino acids. The germline V and J ends were trimmed by 0 bases and 3 bases, with 12 bases remaining between them.

This clonotype has ten or more counts. This rearrangement joins TRBV28 to TRBJ2-3; 8 bases line up with TRBD1. This CDR3 is 15 amino acids long. The germline gives CDR1 MDHEN, CDR2 SYDVKM. The V segment lost 11 bases and the J segment 5 bases; nucleotides outside the gene matches: 15. The CDR3 here is CAHRAGRGLEDTQYF. The DNA for the CDR3 is TGTGCCCACAGGGCTGGCAGGGGGCTGGAAGATACGCAGTATTTT.

This clonotype was found once. The chain is built from TRBV5-1 and TRBJ2-7, with 16 bases fitting TRBD2. Germline assignment: CDR1 SGHRS and CDR2 YFSETQ. The V and J ends lost 4 bases and 7 bases, in that order; junction bases with no gene match: 5. This CDR3 region has 15 residues. The chain's CDR3 is CASSPGLAGGGEQYF. DNA for the CDR3: TGCGCCAGCAGCCCGGGACTAGCGGGAGGGGGTGAGCAGTACTTC.

The chain uses TRBV19 and TRBJ2-5; 8 bases map to TRBD2. The J call may be faulty, since TRBJ2-7 better matches the DNA end. The CDR3 has 15 amino acids. The germline V gene encodes CDR1 LNHDA and CDR2 SQIVND (reference sequence). This chain's CDR3 is CASSTRPGLAYEQYF. CDR3 sequence (DNA): TGTGCCAGTAGTACACGGCCGGGACTAGCCTACGAGCAGTACTTC.

This clonotype has at least ten counts. The V and J genes are TRBV28 and TRBJ2-7; TRBD2 matches at 7 bases. The CDR3 totals 14 residues. Germline V gene lookup returns CDR1 MDHEN and CDR2 SYDVKM. The J segment lost 1 base and the V segment lost 6 bases, leaving 6 bases of the junction unmatched. The CDR3 DNA sequence: TGTGCCAGCAGAGACACGGGGGGATCCTACGAGCAGTACTTC. Translated: CASRDTGGSYEQYF.

This clonotype was detected many times. This chain links TRBV25-1 with TRBJ2-5; D unclear. Germline V CDR1 and CDR2: MGHDK, SYGVNS. The V and J ends lost 1 base and 5 bases respectively, with 8 bases between them. The CDR3 extends over 13 amino acids. CDR3 nucleotides: TGTGCCAGCAGTGAATCCCCCATGGAGACCCAGTACTTC. This translates into CASSESPMETQYF.

This clonotype was counted many times. The chain has TRBV30 and TRBJ2-1; tentative D call: TRBD2 (5 bases). CDR1 is GTSNPN, CDR2 SVGIG, per germline (reference sequence). This CDR3 is built from 11 residues. CDR3 in amino acids: CASVRHNEQFF. Written as DNA, the CDR3 is TGTGCTAGCGTCCGACACAATGAGCAGTTCTTC.

This clonotype occurred a few times. The rearrangement uses TRBV6-1 and TRBJ2-7; D might be TRBD1 (5 bases). CDR1 is MNHNS, CDR2 SASEGT, per germline. Trimming pared 6 bases from V and 2 bases from J, leaving 20 bases between. The CDR3 length is 16 residues. The CDR3 loop reads CASRFYDRGGPYEQYF. In DNA form, the CDR3 reads TGTGCCAGCAGATTCTATGACAGAGGCGGACCCTACGAGCAGTACTTC.

The chain uses TRBV6-9 and TRBJ2-3, with 9 bases identical to TRBD2. The V segment lost 3 bases and the J segment 6 bases; nucleotides outside the gene matches: 7. This CDR3 spans 15 amino acids. Germline V gene sequence: CDR1 MNHGY, CDR2 SVAAGI. This CDR3 reads CASSYGGLALDTQYF. DNA for the CDR3: TGTGCCAGCAGTTACGGGGGACTAGCTTTGGATACGCAGTATTTT.

This clonotype was detected ten times or more. The V call is TRBV2, the J call TRBJ2-7; D is unresolved. The CDR3 has 13 residues. The V gene's germline CDR1 is SNHLY and CDR2 FYNNEI. Trimming took 4 bases from V and 2 from J, leaving 9 bases between them. DNA of the CDR3: TGTGCCAGCAGTGGGCCAGGACCCTACGAGCAGTACTTC. This encodes CASSGPGPYEQYF.

CDR3: CASSLSAGAGDEQFF. As DNA, the CDR3 is TGTGCCAGCAGTTTGTCAGCTGGGGCCGGGGATGAGCAGTTCTTC. V is TRBV28 and J is TRBJ2-1, with D possibly being TRBD1 or TRBD2 (5 bases each). Germline-derived CDR1 and CDR2 are MDHEN and SYDVKM. The length of the CDR3 is 15 residues. V was clipped by 3 bases and J by 8 bases, with 17 bases between them.

The rearrangement joins TRBV3-1 to TRBJ2-1; 9 bases are shared with TRBD2. The V and J ends lost 4 bases and 6 bases, in that order; junction bases with no gene match: 4. Looked up from germline, CDR1 is LGHDT and CDR2 is YNNKEL (reference sequence). The CDR3 has 14 amino acids. CDR3 region: CASSPCGRANEQFF. In DNA form, the CDR3 reads TGTGCCAGCAGCCCTTGCGGGAGGGCCAATGAGCAGTTCTTC.